This TCR beta chain was obtained from a study of cytomegalovirus exposure and HLA in healthy donors. Study results and caveats: CMV serostatus was the only immune exposure information that was available. Researchers reported in a later analysis that a missense DCLRE1C variant was tied to TCR beta V- and J-gene trimming. Sequencing artifact likely explains a cluster of highly shared sequence variants.

Concerning this clone: Its specificity is unknown.

Primers: 60 Vbeta forward and 13 Jbeta reverse. Generated by immunoSEQ multiplex PCR, the TCRdb table keeps only in-frame clones and is missing some. The data show 100,000 to 150,000 clones, 83% seen once. The TCR originated in a woman aged 40 to 50 in good health and CMV-seropositive. Specimen: PBMCs.

In DNA form, the CDR3 reads TGCAGCGTTTCACAGGGGACCCTGTTGTACCAAGAGACCCAGTACTTC. This encodes CSVSQGTLLYQETQYF. The gene calls are TRBV29-1 and TRBJ2-5; 7 bases fit TRBD1. The length of the CDR3 is 16 residues. The germline CDR1 and CDR2 sequences are SQVTM and ANQGSEA. Trimming at V came to 5 bases and at J to 0 bases, leaving 12 bases not matched to a gene.